This TCR beta chain was sequenced in a study of blood T cell repertoires in COVID-19. Study in general: The United States, Italy and Spain provided the acute and convalescent COVID-19 samples.

In the original processing: Scientists estimated how many nucleated cells there were by amplifying reference gene primers. The method was immunoSEQ multiplex PCR; TCRdb's version includes in-frame clones alone and lacks a portion of them. D and trimming come from the DNA, and the V and J calls and clone size come from that table. This table has nearly 200,000 clones, under 90% appearing once. Germline V CDR1 and CDR2: MDHEN, SYDVKM. This CDR3 is built from 16 residues. The ends lost 5 bases at V and 4 bases at J; junction bases unmatched: 5. The receptor comes from a human donor in a cohort sampled during active COVID-19. The sequenced sample was peripheral blood. The chain is built from TRBV28 and TRBJ2-2, with 12 bases that match TRBD2. The CDR3 is CASSNGLAGPTGELFF. The CDR3 region has the DNA TGTGCCAGCAGTAACGGACTAGCGGGACCCACCGGGGAGCTGTTTTTT.